The 12 T cell receptor beta chains in this list originate from one sample, sequenced in a study of Ad26.COV2.S vaccination and SARS-CoV-2 variants. Sequencing used immunoSEQ multiplex PCR; TCRdb keeps in-frame clones, though not all of them. In the table there are about 98,000 clones, roughly 80% of which are singletons. The specimen was peripheral blood, collected after recovery from COVID-19. Every receptor here comes from a human donor who had recovered from COVID-19.

This chain links TRBV5-3 with TRBJ1-5; 7 nucleotides agree with TRBD1. TRBV5-3 counts as an open reading frame of uncertain function. V lost 5 bases to trimming and J lost 7 bases; unmatched junction nucleotides: 6. CDR3 length equals 13 residues. The DNA for the CDR3 is TGTGCCAGAAGATACAGGGGTGGGCAGCCCCAGCATTTT. This codes for CARRYRGGQPQHF.

This chain links TRBV19 with TRBJ1-2; 8 bases map to TRBD1. The V gene's germline CDR1 is LNHDA and CDR2 SQIVND (reference sequence). The CDR3 is made up of 12 amino acids. With V trimmed by 7 bases and J by 4 bases, 2 bases remained unmatched. CDR3 protein: CASTGGGYGYTF. The CDR3, as DNA: TGTGCCAGTACAGGGGGCGGCTATGGCTACACCTTC. Filled out from reference TRBV19 and TRBJ1-2, the complete variable domain reads DGGITQSPKYLFRKEGQNVTLSCEQNLNHDAMYWYRQDPGQGLRLIYYSQIVNDFQKGDIAEGYSVSREKKESFPLTVTSAQKNPTAFYLCASTGGGYGYTFGSGTRLTVV.

The chain uses TRBV5-1 and TRBJ2-7; D gene uncertain. The CDR3 loop spans 15 amino acids. Deletions cut 0 bases from V and 3 bases from J, with 13 bases between. Germline CDR1 and CDR2: SGHRS and YFSETQ. CDR3: CASSLVEASVYEQYF. The CDR3 coding sequence is TGCGCCAGCAGCTTGGTGGAAGCATCAGTCTACGAGCAGTACTTC.

This clone was recorded only once. J is TRBJ2-5 and V is TRBV6-2 or TRBV6-3; the D is unclear. Germline V gene sequence: CDR1 MNHEY, CDR2 SVGEGT. This CDR3 is built from 13 residues. V dropped 6 bases and J dropped 4 bases, with 12 bases sitting between them. The CDR3 is CASSPARVETQYF. DNA for the CDR3: TGTGCCAGCAGCCCTGCCCGGGTAGAGACCCAGTACTTC.

The chain joins TRBV28 to TRBJ1-4; D perhaps matches TRBD1 (6 bases). CDR3 length: 13 amino acids. CDR1 MDHEN and CDR2 SYDVKM come from the germline V gene. Trimming took off 10 bases at V and 8 bases at J, with 17 bases between the two ends. The CDR3 loop is CATVGQGREKLFF. The CDR3 DNA reads as TGTGCCACCGTGGGGCAGGGGCGGGAAAAACTGTTTTTT.

V and J are TRBV7-3 and TRBJ2-5; D possibly matches TRBD1 or TRBD2 (6 bases each). Germline CDR1 is SGHTA and CDR2 is FQGTGA. The CDR3 covers 14 residues. V dropped 5 bases and J dropped 5 bases, with 15 bases sitting between them. The CDR3 sequence: CASSRGGGSETQYF. In nucleotides, the CDR3 is TGTGCCAGCAGCAGAGGGGGAGGATCTGAGACCCAGTACTTC.

The CDR3 here is CASSLYAGAVEQFF. Here the CDR3 DNA reads TGTGCCAGCAGCTTATACGCGGGGGCGGTTGAGCAGTTCTTC. The chain has TRBV7-2 and TRBJ2-1; D perhaps matches TRBD2 (7 bases). The germline CDR1 and CDR2 sequences are SGHTA and FQGNSA. Trimming removed 2 bases from V and 9 bases from J, with 14 bases in between. The length of the CDR3 is 14 residues.

The chain couples TRBV29-1 to TRBJ2-5; either TRBD1 or TRBD2 may fit D (6 bases each). This CDR3 is built from 13 residues. CDR1 and CDR2 from the germline V gene are SQVTM and ANQGSEA. Trimming cost V 3 bases and J 5 bases, with 13 bases left between them. The CDR3 DNA reads TGCAGCGTTGACAGGGGAGGAGGTGAGACCCAGTACTTC. It translates to CSVDRGGGETQYF.

This sequence joins TRBV5-5 and TRBJ2-1, with TRBD2 identical over 8 bases. Germline trimming cut 5 bases from V and 7 bases from J; bases unmatched to any gene: 11. Germline V gene lookup returns CDR1 SGHKS and CDR2 YYEKEE (reference sequence). CDR3 length: 15 amino acids. The CDR3 loop reads CASRTPGLESNEQFF. The CDR3 region has the DNA TGTGCCAGCAGGACCCCGGGACTAGAATCAAATGAGCAGTTCTTC.

The rearrangement links TRBV6-6 to TRBJ2-7; D unclear. The germline V gene has CDR1 MNHNY and CDR2 SVGAGI (reference sequence). CDR3 length: 14 amino acids. V was trimmed by 2 bases and J by 3 bases, leaving 11 bases between them. CDR3 protein: CASSYASRFYEQYF. CDR3 bases: TGTGCCAGCAGTTACGCGTCTCGATTCTACGAGCAGTACTTC.

This clone was counted only a few times. The chain recombines TRBV19 with TRBJ2-3; 9 positions match TRBD2. V shed 3 bases and J 4 bases; nucleotides not matched to a gene: 8. CDR1 is LNHDA, CDR2 SQIVND, per germline (reference sequence). The CDR3 consists of 16 residues. The DNA for the CDR3 is TGTGCCAGTAGTATGGCCCTAGCGGGGAGATCAGATACGCAGTATTTT. Translated, it gives CASSMALAGRSDTQYF.

Only a few counts were recorded for this clone. This chain connects TRBV3-1 (or the pseudogene TRBV3-2) to TRBJ2-2; D uncertain. The CDR3 length is 14 residues. The germline V and J ends were trimmed by 2 bases and 6 bases, with 10 bases remaining between them. Germline V gene lookup returns CDR1 LGHDT and CDR2 YNNKEL (reference sequence). The CDR3, as DNA: TGTGCCAGCAGCCAAATGACGGGCGCCGGGGAGCTGTTTTTT. Translation gives CASSQMTGAGELFF.